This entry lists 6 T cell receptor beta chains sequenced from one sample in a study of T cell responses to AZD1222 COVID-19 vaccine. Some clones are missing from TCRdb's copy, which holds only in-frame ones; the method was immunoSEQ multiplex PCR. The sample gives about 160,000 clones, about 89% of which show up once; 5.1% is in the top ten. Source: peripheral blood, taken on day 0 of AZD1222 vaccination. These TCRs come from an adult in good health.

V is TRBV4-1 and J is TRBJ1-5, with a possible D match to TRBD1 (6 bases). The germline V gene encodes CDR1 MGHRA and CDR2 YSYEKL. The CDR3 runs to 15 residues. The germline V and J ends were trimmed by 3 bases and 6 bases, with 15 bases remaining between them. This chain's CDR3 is CASSQRDGGSQPQHF. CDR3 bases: TGCGCCAGCAGCCAGCGAGACGGGGGCTCTCAGCCCCAGCATTTT.

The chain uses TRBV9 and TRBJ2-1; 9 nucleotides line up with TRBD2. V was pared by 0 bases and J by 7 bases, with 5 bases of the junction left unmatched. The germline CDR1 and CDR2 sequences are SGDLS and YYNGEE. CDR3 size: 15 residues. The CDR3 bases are TGTGCCAGCAGCGTAGAAGGAACTAGCGGGAATGAGCAGTTCTTC. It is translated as CASSVEGTSGNEQFF.

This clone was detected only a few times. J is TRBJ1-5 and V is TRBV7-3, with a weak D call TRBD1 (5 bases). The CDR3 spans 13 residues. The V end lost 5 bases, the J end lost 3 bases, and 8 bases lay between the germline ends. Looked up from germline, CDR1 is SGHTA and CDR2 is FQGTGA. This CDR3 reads CASSPGTNQPQHF. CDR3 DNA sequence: TGTGCCAGCAGCCCAGGGACCAATCAGCCCCAGCATTTT.

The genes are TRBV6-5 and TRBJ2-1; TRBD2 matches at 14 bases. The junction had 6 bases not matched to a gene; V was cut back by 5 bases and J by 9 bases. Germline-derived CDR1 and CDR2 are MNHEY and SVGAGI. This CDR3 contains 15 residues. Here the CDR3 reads CASSPGLAGVGEQFF. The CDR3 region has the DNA TGTGCCAGCAGTCCGGGACTAGCGGGAGTCGGTGAGCAGTTCTTC.

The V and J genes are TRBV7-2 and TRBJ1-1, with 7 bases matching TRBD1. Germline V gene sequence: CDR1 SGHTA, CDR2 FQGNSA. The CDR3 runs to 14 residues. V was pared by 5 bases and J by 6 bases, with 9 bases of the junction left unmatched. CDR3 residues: CASSPGQMYPEAFF. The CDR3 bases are TGTGCCAGCAGCCCGGGACAGATGTATCCTGAAGCTTTCTTT.

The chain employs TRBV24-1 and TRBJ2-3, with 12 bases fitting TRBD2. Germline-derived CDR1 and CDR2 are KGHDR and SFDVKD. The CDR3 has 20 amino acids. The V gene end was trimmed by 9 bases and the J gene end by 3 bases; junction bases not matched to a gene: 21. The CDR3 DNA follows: TGTGCCACCCTGCTGCGGCTAGCGGGAGGGCGAGGGGTGAGTACAGATACGCAGTATTTT. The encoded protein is CATLLRLAGGRGVSTDTQYF.